The entry below describes one T cell receptor beta chain. V was clipped by 4 bases and J by 5 bases, with 5 bases between them. Germline V CDR1 and CDR2: SGHVS, FNYEAQ. This CDR3 has 12 residues. Assay used: immunoSEQ multiplex PCR; TCRdb lists only in-frame clones, some missing. The top ten clones hold more than 1.2% of a sample with around 71,000 clones, approximately 90% of them seen once. This record comes from a study of T cell changes during pregnancy in multiple sclerosis. This sequence joins TRBV7-6 and TRBJ2-2, with D unresolved. The receptor comes from a female donor with multiple sclerosis, enrolled in a pregnancy study. Sequencing used peripheral blood, obtained after pregnancy. CDR3 in amino acids: CASSSTTGELFF. CDR3 nucleotide sequence: TGTGCCAGCAGCTCTACGACCGGGGAGCTGTTTTTT.